This T cell receptor beta chain was identified in a study of blood T cell repertoires in COVID-19. Study in general: Researchers got acute and convalescent COVID-19 samples from the United States, Italy and Spain. The analysed material was cDNA or gDNA that came from T cells, B-cell-depleted T cells, or PBMCs.

Original processing notes: From reference gene primer amplification, estimates of nucleated cell counts were derived. Method: immunoSEQ multiplex PCR; TCRdb's copy keeps in-frame clones and lacks some. The V and J calls and clone size are taken from that table; D and trimming were inferred from the DNA. The table lists approximately 74,000 clones, under 95% of them singletons. The CDR3 totals 13 residues. V was trimmed by 0 bases and J by 10 bases, leaving 8 bases between them. CDR1 is SGHRS, CDR2 YFSETQ, per germline. Sequenced material: peripheral blood. This TCR was recovered from a woman aged 55-69 years with active COVID-19. The chain combines TRBV5-1 with TRBJ1-6; D remains unclear. The CDR3 is CASSLAVSSPLHF. The CDR3 DNA is TGCGCCAGCAGCTTGGCCGTTTCCTCACCCCTCCACTTT.